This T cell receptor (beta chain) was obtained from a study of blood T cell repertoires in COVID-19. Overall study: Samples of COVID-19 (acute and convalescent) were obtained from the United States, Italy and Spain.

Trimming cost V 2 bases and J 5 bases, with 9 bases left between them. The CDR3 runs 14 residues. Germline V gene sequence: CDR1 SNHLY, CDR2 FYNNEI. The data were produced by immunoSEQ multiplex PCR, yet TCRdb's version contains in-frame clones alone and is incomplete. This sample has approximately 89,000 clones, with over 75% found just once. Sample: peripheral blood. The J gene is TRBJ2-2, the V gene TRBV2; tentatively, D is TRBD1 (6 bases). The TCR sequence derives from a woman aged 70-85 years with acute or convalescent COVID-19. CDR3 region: CASSETRGTGELFF. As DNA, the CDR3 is TGTGCCAGCAGTGAAACCAGGGGAACCGGGGAGCTGTTTTTT.